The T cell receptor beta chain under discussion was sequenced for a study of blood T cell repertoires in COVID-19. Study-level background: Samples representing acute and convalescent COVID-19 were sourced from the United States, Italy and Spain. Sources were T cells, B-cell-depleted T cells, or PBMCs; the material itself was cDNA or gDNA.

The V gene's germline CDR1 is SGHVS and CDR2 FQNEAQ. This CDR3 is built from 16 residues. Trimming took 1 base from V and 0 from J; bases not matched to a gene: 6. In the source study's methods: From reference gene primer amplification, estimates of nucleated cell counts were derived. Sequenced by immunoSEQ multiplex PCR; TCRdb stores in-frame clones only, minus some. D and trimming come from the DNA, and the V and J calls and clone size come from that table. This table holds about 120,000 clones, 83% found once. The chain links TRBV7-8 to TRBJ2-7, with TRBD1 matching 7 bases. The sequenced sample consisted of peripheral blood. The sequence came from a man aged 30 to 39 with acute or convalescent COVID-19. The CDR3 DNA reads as TGTGCCAGCAGCTTAGAGACGACAGGGATCTCCTACGAGCAGTACTTC. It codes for CASSLETTGISYEQYF.